This entry lists 23 T cell receptor beta chains sequenced from one sample in a study of OX40 agonist ivuxolimab in advanced cancers. Libraries were prepared by immunoSEQ multiplex PCR; TCRdb keeps only in-frame clonotypes and omits some of them. The data contain 75,000 to 100,000 clones, roughly four fifths of them singletons. Sequencing was performed on CD4+ or CD8+ T cells sorted from blood, taken in a trial of the OX40 agonist ivuxolimab. The source of these receptors is an adult with an advanced solid tumor such as melanoma, head and neck, liver or kidney cancer.

The rearrangement links TRBV7-9 to TRBJ2-7; D might be TRBD1 (8 bases). The CDR3 is 14 amino acids. Trimming left V 4 bases short and J 2 bases short, with 12 bases between. Germline assignment: CDR1 SEHNR and CDR2 FQNEAQ (reference sequence). CDR3: CASSSTGGAYEQYF. CDR3 nucleotides: TGTGCCAGCAGCTCAACAGGGGGGGCCTACGAGCAGTACTTC. The variable domain in full, with the rest retrieved from reference TRBV7-9 and TRBJ2-7, is DTGVSQNPRHKITKRGQNVTFRCDPISEHNRLYWYRQTLGQGPEFLTYFQNEAQLEKSRLLSDRFSAERPKGSFSTLEIQRTEQGDSAMYLCASSSTGGAYEQYFGPGTRLTVT.

The chain joins TRBV10-3 to TRBJ2-7; 8 bases fit TRBD2. The CDR3 runs to 15 residues. The J segment lost 2 bases and the V segment lost 3 bases, leaving 6 bases of the junction unmatched. CDR1 is ENHRY and CDR2 is SYGVKD in the germline V gene. CDR3 sequence reads: CAISDLGGRTYEQYF. The CDR3 DNA follows: TGTGCCATCAGTGACCTTGGCGGGAGGACCTACGAGCAGTACTTC.

This chain uses TRBV7-8 with TRBJ2-7; D gene unclear. Germline CDR1 reads SGHVS; CDR2 reads FQNEAQ. CDR3 length equals 12 residues. Deletions cut 5 bases from V and 7 bases from J, with 12 bases between. The CDR3 protein is CASSVRVWEQYF. CDR3 in DNA: TGTGCCAGCAGCGTCCGGGTGTGGGAGCAGTACTTC.

This rearrangement joins TRBV10-3 to TRBJ2-1; the D gene could be TRBD1 or TRBD2 (5 bases each). This CDR3 is built from 12 residues. Germline CDR1 ENHRY, CDR2 SYGVKD. The germline V and J ends were trimmed by 6 bases and 5 bases, with 8 bases remaining between them. The CDR3 nucleotides read TGTGCCATCAGCCGGGACCACAATGAGCAGTTCTTC. This sequence encodes CAISRDHNEQFF.

CDR3 in DNA: TGCGCCAGCAGCTTAGGACAGGGGTATGCCGGGGAGCTGTTTTTT. Its protein product is CASSLGQGYAGELFF. V is TRBV5-1 and J is TRBJ2-2, with 9 bases fitting TRBD1. V lost 2 bases and J lost 6; bases outside the gene matches: 5. Per the germline V gene, CDR1 is SGHRS and CDR2 is YFSETQ. The CDR3 covers 15 residues.

This clone has a single count. CDR3 bases: TGTGCCAGCAGTCCTCGGGGAGACAATGAGCAGTTCTTC. This translates into CASSPRGDNEQFF. The chain has TRBV7-3 and TRBJ2-1, with D possibly being TRBD2 (5 bases). Germline-derived CDR1 and CDR2 are SGHTA and FQGTGA. This CDR3 region has 13 residues. V lost 6 bases and J lost 5, with 11 bases in between.

The chain is built from TRBV12-5 and TRBJ1-1, with D possibly matching TRBD1 (5 bases). The germline V and J ends were trimmed by 0 bases and 0 bases, with 14 bases remaining between them. The CDR3 is 17 residues long. Germline V gene lookup returns CDR1 LGHNT and CDR2 FRNRAP. This CDR3 is CASGLVPDGQVNTEAFF. CDR3 nucleotide sequence: TGTGCTAGTGGTTTGGTACCCGACGGACAAGTGAACACTGAAGCTTTCTTT.

CDR3: CASSLFLDSSYEQYF. CDR3 nucleotide sequence: TGCGCCAGCAGCTTGTTTCTGGACAGTTCCTACGAGCAGTACTTC. J is TRBJ2-7 and V is TRBV5-1, with D tentatively TRBD1 (6 bases). This CDR3 comprises 15 residues. Germline V gene lookup returns CDR1 SGHRS and CDR2 YFSETQ. The V end was cut by 1 base, the J end by 1 base, with 12 bases between. The complete variable domain, with remaining parts taken from reference TRBV5-1 and TRBJ2-7, reads KAGVTQTPRYLIKTRGQQVTLSCSPISGHRSVSWYQQTPGQGLQFLFEYFSETQRNKGNFPGRFSGRQFSNSRSEMNVSTLELGDSALYLCASSLFLDSSYEQYFGPGTRLTVT.

In DNA, the CDR3 is TGTGCCAGCAGCTTAGCGGAACGGGAGGCGGCCTACGAGCAGTACTTC. It yields the protein CASSLAEREAAYEQYF. The V and J genes are TRBV7-6 and TRBJ2-7, with 7 nucleotides matching TRBD2. The CDR3 runs 16 residues. V lost 0 bases to trimming and J lost 2 bases; unmatched junction nucleotides: 7. Germline V lookup: CDR1 SGHVS, CDR2 FNYEAQ.

The gene calls are TRBV11-2 and TRBJ1-1, with 7 bases fitting TRBD1. CDR1 is SGHAT and CDR2 is FQNNGV in the germline V gene. The CDR3 loop spans 14 amino acids. The junction had 5 bases not matched to a gene; V was cut back by 3 bases and J by 4 bases. The CDR3 sequence: CASSFDRVGTEAFF. CDR3 nucleotides: TGTGCCAGCAGCTTCGACAGGGTCGGCACTGAAGCTTTCTTT.

The sample holds one count of this clone. This chain links TRBV4-2 with TRBJ2-3; possible D gene TRBD1, 6 bases. Per the germline V gene, CDR1 is LGHNA and CDR2 is YNFKEQ. V lost 0 bases to trimming and J lost 3 bases, with 13 bases between them. The CDR3 is 16 amino acids. The CDR3 loop is CASSQDQGSGTDTQYF. CDR3 nucleotide sequence: TGTGCCAGCAGCCAAGATCAGGGGAGTGGGACAGATACGCAGTATTTT.

V and J are TRBV5-1 and TRBJ1-6; D remains ambiguous. This CDR3 has 16 residues. Trimming removed 5 bases at V and 3 bases at J, with 15 bases between. CDR1 and CDR2 from the germline V gene are SGHRS and YFSETQ. The CDR3 sequence is CASSSFRADYNSPLHF. DNA of the CDR3: TGCGCCAGCAGTTCCTTCCGGGCAGACTATAATTCACCCCTCCACTTT.

In this sample, this clone turned up a few times. The chain has TRBV4-2 and TRBJ1-5, with D unclear. Germline-derived CDR1 and CDR2 are LGHNA and YNFKEQ. The V gene lost 0 bases and the J gene lost 2 bases, with 8 bases spanning the gap. The CDR3 totals 15 residues. The CDR3 bases are TGTGCCAGCAGCCAAGAAGCGGACGGCAATCAGCCCCAGCATTTT. Protein sequence: CASSQEADGNQPQHF.

The chain links TRBV9 to TRBJ1-5, with a possible D match to TRBD1 (5 bases). CDR1 is SGDLS and CDR2 is YYNGEE in the germline V gene. V was trimmed by 3 bases and J by 2 bases, leaving 9 bases between them. The CDR3 loop spans 14 amino acids. The CDR3 spells CASSAQAGNQPQHF. CDR3 bases: TGTGCCAGCAGCGCACAGGCGGGCAATCAGCCCCAGCATTTT. Complete variable domain (other parts from reference TRBV9 and TRBJ1-5): DSGVTQTPKHLITATGQRVTLRCSPRSGDLSVYWYQQSLDQGLQFLIQYYNGEERAKGNILERFSAQQFPDLHSELNLSSLELGDSALYFCASSAQAGNQPQHFGDGTRLSIL.

This clone was counted between two and nine times. The chain joins TRBV21-1 to TRBJ2-1; the table's D call, TRBD1, has no DNA check behind it. TRBV21-1 is an annotated pseudogene. This CDR3 is built from 20 residues. CDR3 amino acids: CASSKRTYPYRDRGDNEQFF. DNA of the CDR3: TGTGCCAGCAGCAAGAGGACATACCCGTACCGGGACAGGGGGGACAATGAGCAGTTCTTC.

The V call is TRBV5-1, the J call TRBJ1-6; 7 bases fit TRBD1. This CDR3 contains 16 residues. Germline loops: CDR1 SGHRS, CDR2 YFSETQ. With V trimmed by 0 bases and J by 6 bases, 6 bases remained unmatched. For the CDR3, the DNA is TGCGCCAGCAGCTTGGAAACAGGGGTGGGTAATTCACCCCTCCACTTT. The encoded protein is CASSLETGVGNSPLHF.

The chain is built from TRBV19 and TRBJ1-6; 9 positions match TRBD1. Germline CDR1 reads LNHDA; CDR2 reads SQIVND (reference sequence). V shed 5 bases and J 8 bases; nucleotides not matched to a gene: 10. This CDR3 comprises 16 residues. DNA for the CDR3: TGTGCCAGTAGTCCGCGACAGGGGGATCGAGATTCACCCCTCCACTTT. Residues: CASSPRQGDRDSPLHF.

The rearrangement joins TRBV6-1 to TRBJ2-7; D is unclear. The CDR3 runs 13 residues. Between the trimmed V and J ends, which lost 0 bases and 3 bases, there was a span of 6 bases. Germline assignment: CDR1 MNHNS and CDR2 SASEGT. In nucleotides, the CDR3 is TGTGCCAGCAGTGAAGCCCACTTCTACGAGCAGTACTTC. Protein: CASSEAHFYEQYF.

The rearrangement uses TRBV6-5 and TRBJ1-5; 10 nucleotides match TRBD1. CDR3 length equals 14 residues. Germline CDR1 and CDR2: MNHEY and SVGAGI. The ends lost 2 bases at V and 5 bases at J; junction bases unmatched: 0. This CDR3 is CASSYGTGDQPQHF. CDR3 nucleotides: TGTGCCAGCAGTTACGGGACAGGGGATCAGCCCCAGCATTTT.

V usage is TRBV5-1 and J usage is TRBJ2-1, with 8 bases identical to TRBD1. Trimming at V came to 2 bases and at J to 3 bases, leaving 4 bases not matched to a gene. There are 15 residues in the CDR3. The germline CDR1 and CDR2 sequences are SGHRS and YFSETQ. The CDR3: CASSLLGQVYNEQFF. The CDR3 DNA reads as TGCGCCAGCAGCTTACTGGGACAGGTCTACAATGAGCAGTTCTTC.

The rearrangement joins TRBV2 to TRBJ1-5; TRBD1 matches at 9 bases. CDR1 SNHLY and CDR2 FYNNEI come from the germline V gene. This CDR3 comprises 16 residues. J was trimmed by 6 bases and V by 0 bases; bases with no gene match: 6. The chain's CDR3 is CASSEAKGQGPQPQHF. The CDR3 coding sequence is TGTGCCAGCAGTGAAGCGAAGGGACAGGGTCCTCAGCCCCAGCATTTT.

The DNA of the CDR3 is TGTGCCAGTAGCAGGGACAGGGAACTATCAACTAATGAAAAACTGTTTTTT. The encoded protein is CASSRDRELSTNEKLFF. This chain joins TRBV19 and TRBJ1-4, with TRBD1 matching 9 bases. Trimming at V came to 6 bases and at J to 0 bases, leaving 8 bases not matched to a gene. Germline CDR1 reads LNHDA; CDR2 reads SQIVND (reference sequence). The CDR3 has 17 residues.

The CDR3 protein is CAWSPVNTEAFF. In nucleotides, the CDR3 is TGTGCCTGGAGTCCAGTGAACACTGAAGCTTTCTTT. The rearrangement joins TRBV30 to TRBJ1-1; no clear D gene. CDR1 and CDR2 from the germline V gene are GTSNPN and SVGIG (reference sequence). The CDR3 consists of 12 residues. With 2 bases removed from V and 0 bases from J, the gap between germline ends came to 4 bases.